This T cell receptor (beta chain) is drawn from a study of blood T cell repertoires in COVID-19. Trimming cost V 6 bases and J 4 bases, with 18 bases left between them. The CDR3 runs 15 residues. CDR1 and CDR2 (germline): MNHEY, SVGEGT. The repertoire was sequenced with immunoSEQ multiplex PCR; TCRdb's copy has only in-frame clones and lacks some. Of hundreds of thousands of clones listed, around 86% are singletons. The chain is built from TRBV6-2 or TRBV6-3 and TRBJ2-5; D may be TRBD2 (5 bases). Sequenced sample: peripheral blood. The source is a man aged 50 to 59 with COVID-19, enrolled during active disease. As DNA, the CDR3 is TGTGCCAGCAGCATCGGGTTAACGGGGTCAGAGACCCAGTACTTC. Translation: CASSIGLTGSETQYF.